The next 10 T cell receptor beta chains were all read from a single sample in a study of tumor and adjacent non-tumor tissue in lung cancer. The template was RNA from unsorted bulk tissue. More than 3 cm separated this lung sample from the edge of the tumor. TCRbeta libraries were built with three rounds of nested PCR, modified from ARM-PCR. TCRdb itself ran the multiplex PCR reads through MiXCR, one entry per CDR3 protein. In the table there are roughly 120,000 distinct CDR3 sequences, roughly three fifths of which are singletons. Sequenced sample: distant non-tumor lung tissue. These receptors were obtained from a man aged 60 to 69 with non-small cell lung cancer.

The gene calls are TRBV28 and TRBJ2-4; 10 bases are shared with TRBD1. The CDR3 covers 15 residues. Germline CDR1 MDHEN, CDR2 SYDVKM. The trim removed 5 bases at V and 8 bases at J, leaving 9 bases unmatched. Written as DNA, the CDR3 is TGTGCCAGCAGTGTCCAAAGACAGGGGGCGGACATTCAGTACTTC. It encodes CASSVQRQGADIQYF. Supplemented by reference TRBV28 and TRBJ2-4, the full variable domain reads DVKVTQSSRYLVKRTGEKVFLECVQDMDHENMFWYRQDPGLGLRLIYFSYDVKMKEKGDIPEGYSVSREKKERFSLILESASTNQTSMYLCASSVQRQGADIQYFGAGTRLSVL.

The CDR3 spells CASSLRTGWCEKLFF. The DNA for the CDR3 is TGTGCCAGCAGCTTGAGGACAGGGTGGTGTGAAAAACTGTTTTTT. J is TRBJ1-4 and V is TRBV11-2; 8 bases are shared with TRBD1. This CDR3 is built from 15 residues. V shed 3 bases and J 7 bases; nucleotides not matched to a gene: 7. Germline-derived CDR1 and CDR2 are SGHAT and FQNNGV. Drawing the rest from reference TRBV11-2 and TRBJ1-4, the complete variable domain is EAGVAQSPRYKIIEKRQSVAFWCNPISGHATLYWYQQILGQGPKLLIQFQNNGVVDDSQLPKDRFSAERLKGVDSTLKIQPAKLEDSAVYLCASSLRTGWCEKLFFGSGTQLSVL.

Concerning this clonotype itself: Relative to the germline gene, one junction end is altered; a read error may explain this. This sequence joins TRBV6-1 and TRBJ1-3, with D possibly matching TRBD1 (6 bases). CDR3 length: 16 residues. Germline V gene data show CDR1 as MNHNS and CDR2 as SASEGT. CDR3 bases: TGTGCCAGTAGTGCTCAGCTCGACAGGTTTGGAAACACCATATATTTT. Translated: CASSAQLDRFGNTIYF.

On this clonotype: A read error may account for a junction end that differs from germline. CDR3 nucleotides: TGTGTCAGCAGGTATACTAGTTTTGGCACAGATGCGCAGTATTTT. It is translated as CVSRYTSFGTDAQYF. The chain combines TRBV6-2 or TRBV6-3 with TRBJ2-3, with a possible D match to TRBD2 (5 bases). The CDR3 runs to 15 residues. Germline V gives CDR1 MNHEY, CDR2 SVGEGT.

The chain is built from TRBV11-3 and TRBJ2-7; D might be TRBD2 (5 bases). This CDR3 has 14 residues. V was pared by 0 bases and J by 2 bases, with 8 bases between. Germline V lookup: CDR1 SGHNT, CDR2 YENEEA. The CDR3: CASSLDGRAYEQYF. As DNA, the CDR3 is TGTGCCAGCAGCTTAGATGGGAGAGCCTACGAGCAGTACTTC.

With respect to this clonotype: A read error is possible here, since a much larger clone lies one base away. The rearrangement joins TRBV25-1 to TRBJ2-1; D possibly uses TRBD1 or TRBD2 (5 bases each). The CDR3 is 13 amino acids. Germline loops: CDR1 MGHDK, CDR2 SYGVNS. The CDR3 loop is CAGSEGYGNEQFF. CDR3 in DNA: TGTGCCGGCAGTGAGGGGTACGGCAATGAGCAGTTCTTC.

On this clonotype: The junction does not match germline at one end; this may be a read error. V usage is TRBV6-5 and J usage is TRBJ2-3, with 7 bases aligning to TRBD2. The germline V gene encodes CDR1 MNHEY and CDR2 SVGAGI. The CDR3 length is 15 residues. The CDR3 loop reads CASSYGGSDTDMQYF. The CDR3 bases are TGTGCCAGCAGTTACGGCGGGAGCGACACAGATATGCAGTATTTT.

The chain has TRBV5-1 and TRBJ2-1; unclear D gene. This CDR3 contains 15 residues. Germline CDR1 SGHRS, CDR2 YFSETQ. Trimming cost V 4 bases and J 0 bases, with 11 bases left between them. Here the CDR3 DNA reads TGCGCCAGCAGCCGTGGCGGCAGCTCCTACAATGAGCAGTTCTTC. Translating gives CASSRGGSSYNEQFF.

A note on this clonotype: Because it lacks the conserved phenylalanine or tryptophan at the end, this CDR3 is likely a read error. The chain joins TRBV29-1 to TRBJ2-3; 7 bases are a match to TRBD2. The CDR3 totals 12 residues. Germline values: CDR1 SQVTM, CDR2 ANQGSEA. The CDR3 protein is CSGGSGADTQYS. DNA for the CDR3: TGCAGTGGCGGGAGCGGAGCAGACACGCAGTATTCT.

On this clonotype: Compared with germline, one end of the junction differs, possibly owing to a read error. The CDR3 spells CAGSRDRDRGLDTQCF. The CDR3 DNA follows: TGCGCCGGCAGCCGAGACCGGGACAGGGGGCTTGATACGCAGTGTTTT. This chain connects TRBV4-1 to TRBJ2-3; the match to TRBD1 covers 12 bases. Germline lookup yields CDR1 MGHRA and CDR2 YSYEKL. This CDR3 contains 16 residues.